This T cell receptor beta chain derives from a study of CD8 T cells in ankylosing spondylitis. With respect to this clonotype: Its antigen remains unidentified.

Trimming removed 1 base from V and 0 bases from J, with 13 bases in between. Germline V gene data show CDR1 as DFQATT and CDR2 as SNEGSKA (reference sequence). The CDR3 runs 16 residues. TCRdb called the 5' RACE reads again in MiXCR, with one record for every CDR3 protein. The sample has 500,000 to 550,000 distinct CDR3 sequences; about 12% are singletons. Findings and limits, study-wide: About eight highly homologous variants made up a TCR beta motif that seemed to typify ankylosing spondylitis blood. Significant enrichment of disease-linked clones was reportedly seen in matched ankylosing spondylitis synovial fluid.

V gene TRBV20-1 combines with J gene TRBJ1-3; D gene unclear. This receptor was identified in a male donor with ankylosing spondylitis. The specimen sequenced was blood, either unsorted or a sorted T cell fraction (not recorded which). The chain's CDR3 is CSARAAATSSGNTIYF. Written as DNA, the CDR3 is TGCAGTGCTAGAGCGGCAGCTACTAGCTCTGGAAACACCATATATTTT.